A selection of T cell receptor beta chains follows, all from one sample in a study of blood T cell repertoires in COVID-19. Data came from immunoSEQ multiplex PCR; TCRdb stores just in-frame clones and leaves some out. The sample lists hundreds of thousands of clones, approximately 85% occurring once. Specimen: PBMCs or T cells enriched from blood (not recorded which). Receptor source: a woman between 50 and 59 years old with acute COVID-19. Each CDR3 is given with its conserved first and last residue.

>TRBV10-3
CAVQEMTNTEAFF
>TRBV3-1/TRBV3-2
CASSQDRTGMETQYF
>TRBV5-1
CASRGGDGFRDQPQHF
>TRBV28
CASSSPDRGNYGYTF
>TRBV7-2
CASSARTGLNTEAFF
>TRBV7-2
CASSSRLVTDTQYF
>TRBV3-1/TRBV3-2
CASSPGTAYNQPQHF
>TRBV24-1
CATISDWSRLNEKLFF
>TRBV3-1/TRBV3-2
CASSQGSGTEAFF
>TRBV19
CASTPGVVPNYGYTF